The clone carrying this T cell receptor beta chain came up once. Antigen unknown. Sequencing relied on a cDNA template that was reverse transcribed from extracted RNA. Method: immunoSEQ multiplex PCR; TCRdb's copy keeps in-frame clones and lacks some. The sample holds around 14,000 clones, 45% to 60% seen once. The record originates from a study of CD8+ T cells in alopecia areata. Whole-study context: Tofacitinib administration persisted for 6 to 18 months, succeeded by 6 months off drug. The study's findings and limits: Scalp data also include sequences from resident alphabeta T cells of normal skin. With patients, TCR sharing proved less clear than in mice, a difference possibly related to HLA. Normal scalp showed lower clonality than lesional scalp, especially alopecia totalis/universalis.

Obtained from alopecia areata patients were lesional scalp punch biopsies along with peripheral blood. V was clipped by 4 bases and J by 4 bases, with 10 bases between them. CDR1 SGHTA and CDR2 FQGNSA come from the germline V gene. The CDR3 sequence is 13 residues long. Material: skin, obtained at week 0. The source is a human donor with alopecia areata. The chain joins TRBV7-2 to TRBJ1-1; perhaps TRBD1 as D (5 bases). The DNA for the CDR3 is TGTGCCAGCAGCTCAATGGGGGGCACTGAAGCTTTCTTT. Its translation is CASSSMGGTEAFF.